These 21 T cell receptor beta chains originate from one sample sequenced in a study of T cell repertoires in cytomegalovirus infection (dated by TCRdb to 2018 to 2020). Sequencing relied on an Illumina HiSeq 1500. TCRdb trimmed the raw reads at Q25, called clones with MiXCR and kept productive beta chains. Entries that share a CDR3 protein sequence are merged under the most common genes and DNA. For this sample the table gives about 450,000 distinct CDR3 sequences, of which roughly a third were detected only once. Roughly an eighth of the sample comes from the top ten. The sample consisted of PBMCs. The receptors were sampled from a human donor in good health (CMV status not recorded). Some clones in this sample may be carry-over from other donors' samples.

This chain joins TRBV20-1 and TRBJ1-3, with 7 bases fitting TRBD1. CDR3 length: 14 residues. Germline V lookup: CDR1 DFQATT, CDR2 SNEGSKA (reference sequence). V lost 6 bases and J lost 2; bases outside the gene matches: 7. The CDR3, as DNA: TGCAGTGCGACCTACAGGGGCGCTGGAAACACCATATATTTT. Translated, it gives CSATYRGAGNTIYF.

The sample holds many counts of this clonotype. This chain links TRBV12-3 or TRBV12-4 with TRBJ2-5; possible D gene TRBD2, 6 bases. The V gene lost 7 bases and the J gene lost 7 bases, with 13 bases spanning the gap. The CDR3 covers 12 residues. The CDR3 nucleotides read TGTGCCAGCATGCGGGGATCAGGGACCCAGTACTTC. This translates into CASMRGSGTQYF.

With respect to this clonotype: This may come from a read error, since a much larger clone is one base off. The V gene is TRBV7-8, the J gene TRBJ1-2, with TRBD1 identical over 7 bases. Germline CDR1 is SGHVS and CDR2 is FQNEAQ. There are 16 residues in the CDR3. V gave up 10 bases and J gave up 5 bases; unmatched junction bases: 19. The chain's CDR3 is CAIFTSNTGAGYGYTF. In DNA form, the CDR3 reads TGTGCCATCTTTACCTCTAATACAGGGGCGGGGTATGGCTACACCTTC. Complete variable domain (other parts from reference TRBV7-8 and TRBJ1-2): GAGVSQSPRYKVAKRGQDVALRCDPISGHVSLFWYQQALGQGPEFLTYFQNEAQLDKSGLPSDRFFAERPEGSVSTLKIQRTQQEDSAVYLCAIFTSNTGAGYGYTFGSGTRLTVV.

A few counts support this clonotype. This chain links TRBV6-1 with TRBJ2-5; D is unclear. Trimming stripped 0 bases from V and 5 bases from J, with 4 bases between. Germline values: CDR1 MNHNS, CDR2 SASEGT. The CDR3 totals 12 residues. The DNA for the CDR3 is TGTGCCAGCAGTGAAGCATATGAGACCCAGTACTTC. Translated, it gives CASSEAYETQYF.

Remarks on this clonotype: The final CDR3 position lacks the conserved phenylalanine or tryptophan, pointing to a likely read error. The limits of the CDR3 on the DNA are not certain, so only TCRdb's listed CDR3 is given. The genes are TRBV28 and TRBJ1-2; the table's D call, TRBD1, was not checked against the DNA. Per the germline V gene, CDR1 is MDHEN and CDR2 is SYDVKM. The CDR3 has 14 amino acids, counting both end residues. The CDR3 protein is CASNNQDRDGGYTL.

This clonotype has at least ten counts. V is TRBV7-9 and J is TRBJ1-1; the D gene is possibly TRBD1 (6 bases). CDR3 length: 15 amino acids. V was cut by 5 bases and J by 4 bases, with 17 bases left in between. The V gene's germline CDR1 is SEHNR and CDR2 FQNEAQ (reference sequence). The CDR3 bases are TGTGCCAGCAGCCCCCCGACAGGCCCTGGCACTGAAGCTTTCTTT. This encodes CASSPPTGPGTEAFF.

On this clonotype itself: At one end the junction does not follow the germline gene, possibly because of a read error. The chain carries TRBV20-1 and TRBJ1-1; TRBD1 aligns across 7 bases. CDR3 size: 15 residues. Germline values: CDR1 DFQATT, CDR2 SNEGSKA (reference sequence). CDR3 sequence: CSASGQPLWGADAFF. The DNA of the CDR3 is TGCAGTGCTTCGGGACAGCCCCTCTGGGGGGCTGACGCTTTCTTT.

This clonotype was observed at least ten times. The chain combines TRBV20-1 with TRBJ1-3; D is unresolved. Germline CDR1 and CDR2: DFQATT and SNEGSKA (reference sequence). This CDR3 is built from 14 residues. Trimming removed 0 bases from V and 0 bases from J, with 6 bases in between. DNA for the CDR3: TGCAGTGCTAGAGATACGCGCTCTGGAAACACCATATATTTT. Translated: CSARDTRSGNTIYF.

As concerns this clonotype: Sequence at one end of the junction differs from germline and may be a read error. The CDR3 bases are TGTGCCAGCAGCCAAGTCCCTTGGTCAGGACAGACCGGGGAGATGTTTTTT. Protein: CASSQVPWSGQTGEMFF. The chain carries TRBV14 and TRBJ2-2; D might be TRBD1 (6 bases). The CDR3 has 17 amino acids. Germline V CDR1 and CDR2: SGHDN, FVKESK.

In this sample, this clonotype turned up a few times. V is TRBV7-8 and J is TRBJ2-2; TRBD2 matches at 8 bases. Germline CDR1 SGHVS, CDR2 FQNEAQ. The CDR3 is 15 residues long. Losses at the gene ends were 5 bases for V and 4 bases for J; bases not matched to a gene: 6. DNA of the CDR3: TGTGCCAGCAGCCGGGACGGGGGGGGCACCGGGGAGCTGTTTTTT. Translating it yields CASSRDGGGTGELFF.

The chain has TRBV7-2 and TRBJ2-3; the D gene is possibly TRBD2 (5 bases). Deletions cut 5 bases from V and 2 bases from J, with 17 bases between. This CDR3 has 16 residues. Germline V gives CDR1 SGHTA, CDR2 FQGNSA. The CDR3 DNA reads TGTGCCAGCAGCGTAGAAGGTAGCGCGACCACAGATACGCAGTATTTT. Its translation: CASSVEGSATTDTQYF.

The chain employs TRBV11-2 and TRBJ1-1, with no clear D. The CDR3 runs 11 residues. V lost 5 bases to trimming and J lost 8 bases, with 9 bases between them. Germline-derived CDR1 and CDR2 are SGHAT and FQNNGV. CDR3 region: CASSPAVEAFF. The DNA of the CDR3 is TGTGCCAGCAGCCCTGCAGTGGAAGCTTTCTTT.

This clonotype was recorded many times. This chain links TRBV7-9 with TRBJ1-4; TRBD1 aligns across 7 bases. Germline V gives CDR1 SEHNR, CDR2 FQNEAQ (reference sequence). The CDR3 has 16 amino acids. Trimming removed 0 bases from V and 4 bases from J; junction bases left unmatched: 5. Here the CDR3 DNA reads TGTGCCAGCAGCTTAGCGAGGGACAGCTATAATGAAAAACTGTTTTTT. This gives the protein CASSLARDSYNEKLFF. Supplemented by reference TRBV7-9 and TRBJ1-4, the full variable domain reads DTGVSQNPRHKITKRGQNVTFRCDPISEHNRLYWYRQTLGQGPEFLTYFQNEAQLEKSRLLSDRFSAERPKGSFSTLEIQRTEQGDSAMYLCASSLARDSYNEKLFFGSGTQLSVL.

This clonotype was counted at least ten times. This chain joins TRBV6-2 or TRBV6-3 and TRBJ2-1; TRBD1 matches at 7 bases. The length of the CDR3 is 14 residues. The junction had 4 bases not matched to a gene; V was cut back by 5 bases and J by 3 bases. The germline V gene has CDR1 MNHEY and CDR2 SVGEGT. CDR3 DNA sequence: TGTGCCAGCAGTCCCGGGACAGTCTACAATGAGCAGTTCTTC. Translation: CASSPGTVYNEQFF.

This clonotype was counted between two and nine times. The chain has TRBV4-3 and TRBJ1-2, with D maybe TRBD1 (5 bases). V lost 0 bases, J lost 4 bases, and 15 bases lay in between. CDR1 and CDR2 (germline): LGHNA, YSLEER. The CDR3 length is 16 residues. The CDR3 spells CASSQDLFRAGYGYTF. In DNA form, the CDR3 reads TGCGCCAGCAGCCAAGATCTATTCAGGGCTGGCTATGGCTACACCTTC.

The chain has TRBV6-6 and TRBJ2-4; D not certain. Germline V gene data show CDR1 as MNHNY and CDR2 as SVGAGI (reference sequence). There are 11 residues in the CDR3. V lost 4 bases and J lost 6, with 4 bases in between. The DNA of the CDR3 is TGTGCCAGCAGTTCTGGAAACATTCAGTACTTC. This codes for CASSSGNIQYF.

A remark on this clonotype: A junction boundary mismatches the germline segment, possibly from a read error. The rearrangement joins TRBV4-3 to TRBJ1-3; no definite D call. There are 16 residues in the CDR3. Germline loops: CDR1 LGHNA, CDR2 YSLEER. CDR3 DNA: TGCGCCAGCAGCCAAGGTACCAGGTCCCCTGGAACCACCATATATTTT. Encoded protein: CASSQGTRSPGTTIYF.

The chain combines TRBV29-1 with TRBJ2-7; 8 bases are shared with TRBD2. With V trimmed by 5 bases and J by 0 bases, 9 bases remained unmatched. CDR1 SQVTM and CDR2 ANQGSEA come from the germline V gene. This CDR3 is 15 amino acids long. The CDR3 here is CSVSLSGGGSYEQYF. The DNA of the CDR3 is TGCAGCGTTTCTTTATCGGGGGGGGGCTCCTACGAGCAGTACTTC.

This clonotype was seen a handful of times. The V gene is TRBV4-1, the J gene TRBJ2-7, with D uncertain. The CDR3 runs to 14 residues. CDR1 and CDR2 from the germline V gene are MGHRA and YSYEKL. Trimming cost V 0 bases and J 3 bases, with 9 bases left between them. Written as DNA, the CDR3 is TGCGCCAGCAGCCAAGATGTGGCCCTCTACGAGCAGTACTTC. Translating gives CASSQDVALYEQYF.

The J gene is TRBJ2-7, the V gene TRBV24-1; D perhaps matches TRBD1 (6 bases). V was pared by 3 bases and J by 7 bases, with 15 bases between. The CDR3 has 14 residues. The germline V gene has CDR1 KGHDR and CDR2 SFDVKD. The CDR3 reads CATSDTGGAREQYF. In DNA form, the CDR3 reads TGTGCCACCAGTGATACTGGGGGCGCGAGGGAGCAGTACTTC.

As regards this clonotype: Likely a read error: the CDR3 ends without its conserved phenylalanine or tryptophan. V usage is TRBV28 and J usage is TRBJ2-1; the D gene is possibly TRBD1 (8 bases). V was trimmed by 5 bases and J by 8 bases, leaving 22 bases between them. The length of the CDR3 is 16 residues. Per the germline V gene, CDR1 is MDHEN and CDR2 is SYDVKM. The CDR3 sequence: CASSQDRVRGVDEQFL. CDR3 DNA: TGTGCCAGCAGTCAGGACAGGGTTCGGGGGGTCGATGAGCAGTTCTTA.